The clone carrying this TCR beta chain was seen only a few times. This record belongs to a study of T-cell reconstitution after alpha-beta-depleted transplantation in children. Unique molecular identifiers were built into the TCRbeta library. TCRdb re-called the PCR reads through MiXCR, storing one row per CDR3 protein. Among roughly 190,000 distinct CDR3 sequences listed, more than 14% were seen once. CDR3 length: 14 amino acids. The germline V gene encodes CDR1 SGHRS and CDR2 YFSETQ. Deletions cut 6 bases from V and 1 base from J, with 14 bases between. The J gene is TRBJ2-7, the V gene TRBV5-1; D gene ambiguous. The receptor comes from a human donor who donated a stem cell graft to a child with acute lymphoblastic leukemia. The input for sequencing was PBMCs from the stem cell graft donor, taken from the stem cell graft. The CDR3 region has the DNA TGCGCCAGCACAAAGGGATCGGTATCCTACGAGCAGTACTTC. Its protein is CASTKGSVSYEQYF.